One and the same sample provided the 9 T cell receptor beta chains below, sequenced in a study of blood T cell repertoires in COVID-19. The protocol was immunoSEQ multiplex PCR, while the TCRdb copy is restricted to in-frame clones and leaves out a portion. The sample holds roughly 150,000 clones; about 83% are singletons and the top ten take around 2.1%. Source material: peripheral blood. The receptors here all came from a woman of 80 years or more with acute or convalescent COVID-19.

This chain joins TRBV28 and TRBJ1-1; D is unresolved. The germline V and J ends were trimmed by 3 bases and 1 base, with 9 bases remaining between them. CDR1 MDHEN and CDR2 SYDVKM come from the germline V gene. This CDR3 is built from 14 residues. The CDR3 DNA sequence: TGTGCCAGCAGTTTTGCAGGCCGGAACACTGAAGCTTTCTTT. Its translation is CASSFAGRNTEAFF.

This sequence joins TRBV6-2 or TRBV6-3 and TRBJ2-7, with TRBD2 identical over 10 bases. The V segment lost 5 bases and the J segment 2 bases; nucleotides outside the gene matches: 9. The germline CDR1 and CDR2 sequences are MNHEY and SVGEGT. This CDR3 is 16 amino acids long. CDR3 sequence reads: CASSPRGLAGAYEQYF. The CDR3 DNA reads as TGTGCCAGCAGTCCCCGGGGCCTAGCGGGAGCCTACGAGCAGTACTTC.

This clone was recorded once. The CDR3 region has the DNA TGTGCCAGTAGTATAGGATGGAAGGTCAGGTCACCCCTCCACTTT. This translates into CASSIGWKVRSPLHF. The rearrangement links TRBV19 to TRBJ1-6; D remains unclear. CDR3 length equals 15 residues. From germline, CDR1 is LNHDA and CDR2 SQIVND (reference sequence). V was cut by 1 base and J by 10 bases, with 14 bases left in between.

The V call is TRBV7-2, the J call TRBJ2-2, with TRBD2 as a possible D gene (5 bases). V lost 4 bases and J 6 bases, leaving 12 bases between the germline ends. The CDR3 contains 14 residues. Germline lookup yields CDR1 SGHTA and CDR2 FQGNSA. CDR3 nucleotide sequence: TGTGCCAGCAGCTGGAAGGTCGGGGCCGGGGAGCTGTTTTTT. As protein: CASSWKVGAGELFF.

The V call is TRBV6-5, the J call TRBJ2-2; TRBD2 matches 14 bases. With 9 bases clipped from V and 8 bases from J, the junction kept 5 bases outside the gene matches. This CDR3 comprises 14 residues. Per germline, CDR1 MNHEY and CDR2 SVGAGI. For the CDR3, the DNA is TGTGCCAGTGGACTAGCGGGAGGCCTAGGGGAGCTGTTTTTT. This codes for CASGLAGGLGELFF.

The V call is TRBV27, the J call TRBJ2-1; D is perhaps TRBD1 (7 bases). Trimming took off 3 bases at V and 9 bases at J, with 30 bases between the two ends. Germline V gene data show CDR1 as MNHEY and CDR2 as SMNVEV (reference sequence). CDR3 length equals 19 residues. The CDR3 sequence is CASSFGGRGGYRVTREQFF. The CDR3 nucleotides read TGTGCCAGCAGTTTTGGGGGGAGAGGGGGCTACAGAGTAACTCGTGAGCAGTTCTTC.

J is TRBJ1-5 and V is TRBV7-6; 7 bases align to TRBD1. From germline, CDR1 is SGHVS and CDR2 FNYEAQ. Germline trimming cut 1 base from V and 0 bases from J; bases unmatched to any gene: 3. The CDR3 loop spans 16 amino acids. The CDR3 sequence: CASSLGGGPSNQPQHF. Written as DNA, the CDR3 is TGTGCCAGCAGCTTAGGAGGGGGCCCTAGCAATCAGCCCCAGCATTTT.

J is TRBJ1-2 and V is TRBV19; D may be TRBD1 (5 bases). CDR1 LNHDA and CDR2 SQIVND come from the germline V gene (reference sequence). Trimming shortened V by 1 base and J by 4 bases, and 10 bases separated the two germline ends. The CDR3 loop spans 14 amino acids. CDR3 loop: CASSIGQPLYGYTF. Written as DNA, the CDR3 is TGTGCCAGTAGTATAGGACAGCCTCTCTATGGCTACACCTTC.

The chain links TRBV5-6 to TRBJ2-1; 10 bases fit TRBD2. The CDR3 consists of 16 residues. Germline V CDR1 and CDR2: SGHDT, YYEEEE. V trimming: 3 bases; J trimming: 7 bases; junction bases outside the gene matches: 10. As DNA, the CDR3 is TGTGCCAGCAGCTCGGATAGCGGGAGGCCTGGTAATGAGCAGTTCTTC. This sequence encodes CASSSDSGRPGNEQFF.